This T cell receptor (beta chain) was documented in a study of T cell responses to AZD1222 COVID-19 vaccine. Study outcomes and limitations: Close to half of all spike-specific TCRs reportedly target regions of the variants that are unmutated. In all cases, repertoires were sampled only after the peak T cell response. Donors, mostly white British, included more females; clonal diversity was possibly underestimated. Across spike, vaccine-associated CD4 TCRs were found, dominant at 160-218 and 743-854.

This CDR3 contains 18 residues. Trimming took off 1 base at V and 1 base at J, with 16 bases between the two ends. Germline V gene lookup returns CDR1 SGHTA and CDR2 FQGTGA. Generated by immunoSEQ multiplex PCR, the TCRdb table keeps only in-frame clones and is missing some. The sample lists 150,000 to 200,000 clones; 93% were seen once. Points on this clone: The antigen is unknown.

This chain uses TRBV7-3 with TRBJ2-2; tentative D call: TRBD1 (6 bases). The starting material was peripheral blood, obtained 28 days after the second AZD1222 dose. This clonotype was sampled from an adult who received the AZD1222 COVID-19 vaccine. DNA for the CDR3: TGTGCCAGCAGCTTAAATTTGGGTGGGGGCTGGAACACCGGGGAGCTGTTTTTT. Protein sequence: CASSLNLGGGWNTGELFF.